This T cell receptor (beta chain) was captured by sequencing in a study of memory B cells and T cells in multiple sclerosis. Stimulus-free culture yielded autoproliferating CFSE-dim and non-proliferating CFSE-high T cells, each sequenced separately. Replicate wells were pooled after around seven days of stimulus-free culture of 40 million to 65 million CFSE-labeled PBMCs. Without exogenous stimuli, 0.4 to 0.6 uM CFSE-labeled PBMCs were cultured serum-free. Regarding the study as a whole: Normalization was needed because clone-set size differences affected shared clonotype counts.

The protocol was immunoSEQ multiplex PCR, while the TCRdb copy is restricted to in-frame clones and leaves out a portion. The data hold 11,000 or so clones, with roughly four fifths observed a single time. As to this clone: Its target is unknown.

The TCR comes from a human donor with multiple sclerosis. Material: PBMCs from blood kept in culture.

This chain's CDR3 is CAISAALAGKSPDTQYF. The CDR3 DNA reads as TGTGCCATCAGTGCCGCTCTAGCGGGAAAGTCCCCAGATACGCAGTATTTT. The chain recombines TRBV10-3 with TRBJ2-3; 9 nucleotides agree with TRBD2. Germline V gene data show CDR1 as ENHRY and CDR2 as SYGVKD. The length of the CDR3 is 17 residues. Trimming at V came to 4 bases and at J to 4 bases, leaving 12 bases not matched to a gene.